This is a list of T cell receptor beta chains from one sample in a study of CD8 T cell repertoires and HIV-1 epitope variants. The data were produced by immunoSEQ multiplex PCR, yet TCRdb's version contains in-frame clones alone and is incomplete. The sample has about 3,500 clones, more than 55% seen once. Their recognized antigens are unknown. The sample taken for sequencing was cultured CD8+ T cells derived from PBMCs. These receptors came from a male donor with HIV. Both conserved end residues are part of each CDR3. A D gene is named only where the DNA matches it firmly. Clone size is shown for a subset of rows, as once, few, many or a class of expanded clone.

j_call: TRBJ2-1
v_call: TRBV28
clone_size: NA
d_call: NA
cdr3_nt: TGTGCCAGCAGTTTGGGGTTAAATGAGCAGTTCTTC
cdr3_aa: CASSLGLNEQFF

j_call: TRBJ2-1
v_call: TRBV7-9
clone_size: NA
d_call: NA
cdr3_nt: TGTGCCAGCAGCTTAGATCCGGATGAGCAGTTCTTC
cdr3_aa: CASSLDPDEQFF

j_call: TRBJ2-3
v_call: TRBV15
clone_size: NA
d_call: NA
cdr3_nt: TGTGCCACCAGCGCGGGGTTGTTGGATACGCAGTATTTT
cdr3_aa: CATSAGLLDTQYF

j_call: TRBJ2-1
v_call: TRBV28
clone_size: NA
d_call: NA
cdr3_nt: TGTGCCAGCAGTCCCGACTGGTCGGGAGAAGCCTACAATGAGCAGTTCTTC
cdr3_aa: CASSPDWSGEAYNEQFF

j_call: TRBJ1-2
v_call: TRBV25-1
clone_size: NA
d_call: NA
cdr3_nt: TGTGCCAGCAGTCCACAGACAGGACTCGGGGGCTACACCTTC
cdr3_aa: CASSPQTGLGGYTF

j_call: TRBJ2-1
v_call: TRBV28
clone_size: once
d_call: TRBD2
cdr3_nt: TGTGCCAGCAGTTCAGGAGCGGGAGGTACTTGGAATGAGCAGTTCTTC
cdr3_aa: CASSSGAGGTWNEQFF

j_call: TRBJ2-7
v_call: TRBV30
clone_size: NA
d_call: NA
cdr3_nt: TGTGCCTGGACCTACAGGGCCGCGGGCGAGCAGTACTTC
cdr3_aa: CAWTYRAAGEQYF

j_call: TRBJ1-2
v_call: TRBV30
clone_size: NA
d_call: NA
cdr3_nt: TGTGCCTGGAGTGGTGGGGTTTTGGATGGCTACACCTTC
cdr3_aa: CAWSGGVLDGYTF

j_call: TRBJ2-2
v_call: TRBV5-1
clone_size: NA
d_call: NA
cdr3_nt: TGCGCCAGCAGCTTAGGACAGACGAACACCGGGGAGCTGTTTTTT
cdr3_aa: CASSLGQTNTGELFF

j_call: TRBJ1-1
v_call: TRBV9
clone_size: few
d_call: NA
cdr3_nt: TGTGCCAGCAGCCCCTCCGGTGGCATCACTGAAGCTTTCTTT
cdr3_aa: CASSPSGGITEAFF

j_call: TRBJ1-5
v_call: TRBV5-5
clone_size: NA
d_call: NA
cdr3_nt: TGTGCCAGCAGCTTGTGGAGGGGTAGCAATCAGCCCCAGCATTTT
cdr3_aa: CASSLWRGSNQPQHF

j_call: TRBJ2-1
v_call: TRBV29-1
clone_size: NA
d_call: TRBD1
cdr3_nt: TGCAGCGTTGAAGATCGGGACAGCTACAATGAGCAGTTCTTC
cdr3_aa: CSVEDRDSYNEQFF

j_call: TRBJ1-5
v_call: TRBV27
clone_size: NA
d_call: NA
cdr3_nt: TGTGCCAGCAGTCCCCGGGGGCAGCAGCCCCAGCATTTT
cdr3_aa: CASSPRGQQPQHF

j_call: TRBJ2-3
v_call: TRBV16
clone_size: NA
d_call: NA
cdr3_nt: TGTGCCAGCAGCCAATCGATCCGGACACCTAGCACAGATACGCAGTATTTT
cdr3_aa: CASSQSIRTPSTDTQYF

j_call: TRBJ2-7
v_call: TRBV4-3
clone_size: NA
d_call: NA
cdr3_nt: TGCGCCAGCAGCAAACGACAGGTAAACTACGAGCAGTACTTC
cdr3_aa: CASSKRQVNYEQYF

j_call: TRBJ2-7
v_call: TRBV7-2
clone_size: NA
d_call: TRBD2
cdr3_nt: TGTGCCAGCAGCTTAATAGCGGGGACCTACGAGCAGTACTTC
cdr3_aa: CASSLIAGTYEQYF

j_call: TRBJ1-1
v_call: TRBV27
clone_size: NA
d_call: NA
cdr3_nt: TGTGCCAGCAGTTTATCCTTGGTGACTGAAGCTTTCTTT
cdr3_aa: CASSLSLVTEAFF

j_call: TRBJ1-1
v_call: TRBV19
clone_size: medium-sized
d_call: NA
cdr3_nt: TGTGCCAGTAGTATTGGCGGGGCAGCCCTTGAAGCTTTCTTT
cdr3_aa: CASSIGGAALEAFF

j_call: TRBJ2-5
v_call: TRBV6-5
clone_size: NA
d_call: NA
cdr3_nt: TGTGCCAGCAGTCCATTGATGGGCGCGGCGGAGACCCAGTACTTC
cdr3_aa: CASSPLMGAAETQYF

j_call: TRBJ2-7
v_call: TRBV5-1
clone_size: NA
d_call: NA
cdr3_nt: TGCGCCAGCAGCTTGTATGCCGGGGGCTACGAGCAGTACTTC
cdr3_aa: CASSLYAGGYEQYF

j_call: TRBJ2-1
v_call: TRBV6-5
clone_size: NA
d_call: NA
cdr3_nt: TGTGCCAGCAGTTACGGGACAACCTACAATGAGCAGTTCTTC
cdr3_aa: CASSYGTTYNEQFF

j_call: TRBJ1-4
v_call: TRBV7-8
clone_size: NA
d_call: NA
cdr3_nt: TGTGCCAGCAGCCCGCTGAATGAAAAACTGTTTTTT
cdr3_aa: CASSPLNEKLFF

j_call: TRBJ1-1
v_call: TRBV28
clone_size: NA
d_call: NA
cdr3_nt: TGTGCCAGCAGTTTAATGGGGACTGAAGCTTTCTTT
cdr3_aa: CASSLMGTEAFF

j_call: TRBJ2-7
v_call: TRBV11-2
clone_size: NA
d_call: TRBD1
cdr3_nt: TGTGCCAGCAGCTCCCCTACCGGGACAGGGTACGAGCAGTACTTC
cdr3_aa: CASSSPTGTGYEQYF

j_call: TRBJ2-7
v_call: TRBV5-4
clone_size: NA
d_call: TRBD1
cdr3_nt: TGTGCCAGCAGCCGTCGACAGGGGAACGAGCAGTACTTC
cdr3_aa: CASSRRQGNEQYF

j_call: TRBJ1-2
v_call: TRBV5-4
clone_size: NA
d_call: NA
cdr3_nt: TGTGCCGCAGAAGAACCCGGGGGGAGAGGCTACACCTTC
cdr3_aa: CAAEEPGGRGYTF